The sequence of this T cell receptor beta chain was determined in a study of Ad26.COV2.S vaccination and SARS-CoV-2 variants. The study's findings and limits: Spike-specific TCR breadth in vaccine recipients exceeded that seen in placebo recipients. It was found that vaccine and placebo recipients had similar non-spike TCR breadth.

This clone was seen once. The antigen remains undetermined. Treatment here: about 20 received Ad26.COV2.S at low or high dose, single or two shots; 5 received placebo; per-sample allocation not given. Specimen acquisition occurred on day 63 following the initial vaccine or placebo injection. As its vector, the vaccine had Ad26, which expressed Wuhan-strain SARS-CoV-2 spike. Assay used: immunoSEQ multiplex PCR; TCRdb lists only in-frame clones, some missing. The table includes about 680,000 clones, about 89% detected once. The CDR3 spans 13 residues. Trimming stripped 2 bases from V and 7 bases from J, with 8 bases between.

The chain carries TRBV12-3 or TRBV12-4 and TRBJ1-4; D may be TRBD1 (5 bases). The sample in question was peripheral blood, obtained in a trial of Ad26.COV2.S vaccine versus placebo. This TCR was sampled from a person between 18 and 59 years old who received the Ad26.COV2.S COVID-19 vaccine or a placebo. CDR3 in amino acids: CASSLNTGEKLFF. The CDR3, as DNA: TGTGCCAGCAGTTTAAACACAGGTGAAAAACTGTTTTTT.